The 26 T cell receptor beta chains in this list originate from one sample, sequenced in a study of shared clonotypes between healthy human individuals. Assay used: immunoSEQ multiplex PCR; TCRdb lists only in-frame clones, some missing. The data contain over a million clones, 70% to 80% of them singletons. The sample comprised memory CD4+ T cells from PBMCs. Subset: CD45RA-negative fraction. These receptors were collected from a man between 18 and 29 years old in good health. Some clones in this sample may be carry-over from other donors' samples.

This sequence joins TRBV13 and TRBJ2-3; D possibly matches TRBD1 or TRBD2 (5 bases each). CDR1 PRHDT and CDR2 FYEKMQ come from the germline V gene (reference sequence). The CDR3 is 15 amino acids. V lost 5 bases, J lost 5 bases, and 17 bases lay in between. The CDR3 DNA sequence: TGTGCCAGCAGCGGGACCAGCTTTCGAGGAGATACGCAGTATTTT. This translates into CASSGTSFRGDTQYF. Using reference TRBV13 and TRBJ2-3 for the parts outside the CDR3, the full variable domain is AAGVIQSPRHLIKEKRETATLKCYPIPRHDTVYWYQQGPGQDPQFLISFYEKMQSDKGSIPDRFSAQQFSDYHSELNMSSLELGDSALYFCASSGTSFRGDTQYFGPGTRLTVL.

In regard to this clone: This CDR3 is also generated by other DNA sequences in the sample. V and J are TRBV28 and TRBJ2-7; D not certain. CDR3 length equals 12 residues. Germline CDR1 reads MDHEN; CDR2 reads SYDVKM. V dropped 2 bases and J dropped 3 bases, with 5 bases sitting between them. The CDR3 is CASSLGRYEQYF. The CDR3, as DNA: TGTGCCAGCAGTTTAGGCCGCTACGAGCAGTACTTC.

This sequence joins TRBV14 and TRBJ1-2, with D tentatively TRBD1 (5 bases). V was trimmed by 4 bases and J by 8 bases, leaving 8 bases between them. CDR3 size: 11 residues. Looked up from germline, CDR1 is SGHDN and CDR2 is FVKESK. CDR3 amino acids: CASSPGHGYTF. In DNA form, the CDR3 reads TGTGCCAGCAGCCCAGGGCACGGCTACACCTTC.

The V and J genes are TRBV30 and TRBJ2-7; TRBD2 matches at 9 bases. CDR3 length equals 16 residues. V trimming: 2 bases; J trimming: 0 bases; junction bases outside the gene matches: 8. In germline, CDR1 is GTSNPN, CDR2 SVGIG (reference sequence). Here the CDR3 reads CAWSSRGSGSSYEQYF. CDR3 nucleotide sequence: TGTGCCTGGAGTTCGCGCGGTAGCGGGAGCTCCTACGAGCAGTACTTC.

The chain links TRBV7-3 to TRBJ2-7; possibly TRBD2 for D (6 bases). This CDR3 comprises 15 residues. From germline, CDR1 is SGHTA and CDR2 FQGTGA. Trimming left V 5 bases short and J 4 bases short, with 18 bases between. The CDR3 DNA follows: TGTGCCAGCAGCCCCCGGAGGGCCTCGACGTACGAGCAGTACTTC. Translation: CASSPRRASTYEQYF. Looking up the rest from reference TRBV7-3 and TRBJ2-7 gives the full variable domain: GAGVSQTPSNKVTEKGKYVELRCDPISGHTALYWYRQSLGQGPEFLIYFQGTGAADDSGLPNDRFFAVRPEGSVSTLKIQRTERGDSAVYLCASSPRRASTYEQYFGPGTRLTVT.

The rearrangement uses TRBV10-2 and TRBJ2-7, with 8 bases aligning to TRBD2. The J segment lost 3 bases and the V segment lost 8 bases, leaving 9 bases of the junction unmatched. This CDR3 comprises 14 residues. Germline loops: CDR1 WSHSY, CDR2 SAAADI. CDR3 DNA sequence: TGCGCCAGCGAAGAAAGCGGGAGAAGCTACGAGCAGTACTTC. It yields the protein CASEESGRSYEQYF.

The chain links TRBV5-1 to TRBJ2-2; 9 positions match TRBD2. Looked up from germline, CDR1 is SGHRS and CDR2 is YFSETQ. This CDR3 contains 14 residues. V dropped 5 bases and J dropped 8; count of bases not matched to a gene: 7. The DNA of the CDR3 is TGCGCCAGCAGACCCGGGACTAGCACGGGGGAGCTGTTTTTT. It codes for CASRPGTSTGELFF.

This clone has a handful of counts. The chain combines TRBV19 with TRBJ1-1, with D hard to call. Trimming took 5 bases from V and 3 from J, leaving 16 bases between them. CDR3 length equals 15 residues. In germline, CDR1 is LNHDA, CDR2 SQIVND (reference sequence). CDR3 sequence reads: CASSSWSKRDTEAFF. In DNA form, the CDR3 reads TGTGCCAGTAGTTCTTGGAGTAAAAGGGACACTGAAGCTTTCTTT.

About this clone itself: Other DNA sequences in this sample translate to the same CDR3. V usage is TRBV2 and J usage is TRBJ1-5, with a possible D match to TRBD1 (6 bases). The germline CDR1 and CDR2 sequences are SNHLY and FYNNEI. The CDR3 contains 15 residues. V was trimmed by 4 bases and J by 0 bases, leaving 10 bases between them. In DNA form, the CDR3 reads TGTGCCAGCAGTGGGACAGATAATAGCAATCAGCCCCAGCATTTT. This encodes CASSGTDNSNQPQHF. The entire variable domain, with the rest obtained from reference TRBV2 and TRBJ1-5, is as follows: EPEVTQTPSHQVTQMGQEVILRCVPISNHLYFYWYRQILGQKVEFLVSFYNNEISEKSEIFDDQFSVERPDGSNFTLKIRSTKLEDSAMYFCASSGTDNSNQPQHFGDGTRLSIL.

This clone was picked up one time. This sample also contains other DNA sequences that code for the same CDR3. The CDR3 reads CASSLQGAYNEQFF. CDR3 DNA: TGTGCCAGCAGCTTGCAGGGGGCCTACAATGAGCAGTTCTTC. The chain carries TRBV7-8 and TRBJ2-1; 7 positions agree with TRBD1. From germline, CDR1 is SGHVS and CDR2 FQNEAQ. CDR3 size: 14 residues. Unmatched junction bases numbered 1, after V lost 3 bases and J lost 2 bases.

This clone was counted between two and nine times. The identical CDR3 is also encoded by other nucleotide sequences in the sample. The chain has TRBV9 and TRBJ2-3; D is unclear. The V end lost 0 bases, the J end lost 0 bases, and 5 bases lay between the germline ends. This CDR3 is 14 amino acids long. Germline CDR1 reads SGDLS; CDR2 reads YYNGEE. In DNA form, the CDR3 reads TGTGCCAGCAGCGTAGTGGGAAGCACAGATACGCAGTATTTT. This sequence encodes CASSVVGSTDTQYF. The full variable domain, completed using reference TRBV9 and TRBJ2-3, is DSGVTQTPKHLITATGQRVTLRCSPRSGDLSVYWYQQSLDQGLQFLIQYYNGEERAKGNILERFSAQQFPDLHSELNLSSLELGDSALYFCASSVVGSTDTQYFGPGTRLTVL.

On this clone: Other nucleotide sequences from this sample produce the same CDR3. The chain links TRBV5-1 to TRBJ2-5, with 8 bases identical to TRBD1. CDR1 SGHRS and CDR2 YFSETQ come from the germline V gene. This CDR3 comprises 14 residues. The V and J ends lost 7 bases and 2 bases, in that order; junction bases with no gene match: 7. CDR3 loop: CASSRGTGQETQYF. The CDR3 bases are TGCGCCAGCTCACGTGGGACAGGTCAAGAGACCCAGTACTTC.

This clone appeared many times. Within the sample, other DNA sequences also encode this same CDR3. The chain is built from TRBV11-2 and TRBJ2-2, with D perhaps matching TRBD2 (5 bases). Trimming removed 0 bases from V and 7 bases from J, with 6 bases in between. Germline CDR1 SGHAT, CDR2 FQNNGV. CDR3 size: 13 residues. CDR3 in DNA: TGTGCCAGCAGCTTAGATCGGGGCGGGGAGCTGTTTTTT. Amino acids: CASSLDRGGELFF. Together with reference TRBV11-2 and TRBJ2-2, the CDR3 gives the full variable domain: EAGVAQSPRYKIIEKRQSVAFWCNPISGHATLYWYQQILGQGPKLLIQFQNNGVVDDSQLPKDRFSAERLKGVDSTLKIQPAKLEDSAVYLCASSLDRGGELFFGEGSRLTVL.

A note on this clone: The identical CDR3 is also encoded by other nucleotide sequences in the sample. The genes are TRBV29-1 and TRBJ2-5; 8 bases match TRBD1. CDR1 SQVTM and CDR2 ANQGSEA come from the germline V gene. V trimming: 6 bases; J trimming: 2 bases; junction bases outside the gene matches: 8. The length of the CDR3 is 14 residues. The CDR3 protein is CSVRDRGRQETQYF. Here the CDR3 DNA reads TGCAGCGTGCGCGACAGGGGACGACAAGAGACCCAGTACTTC.

The chain recombines TRBV29-1 with TRBJ2-7; tentative D call: TRBD1 (6 bases). Between the trimmed V and J ends, which lost 1 base and 4 bases, there was a span of 11 bases. The CDR3 runs 13 residues. Germline loops: CDR1 SQVTM, CDR2 ANQGSEA. DNA for the CDR3: TGCAGCGTTGAAGGGGGGACAACTTACGAGCAGTACTTC. This encodes CSVEGGTTYEQYF.

Comment on this clone: A much larger clone lies one base from this, so it may be a read error. The CDR3 loop reads CASSLGGRAEAFF. DNA of the CDR3: TGTGCCAGCAGCTTAGGGGGGAGGGCTGAAGCTTTCTTT. V is TRBV7-6 and J is TRBJ1-1, with D possibly TRBD1 on 5 matching bases. V was pared by 1 base and J by 6 bases, with 9 bases between. The V gene's germline CDR1 is SGHVS and CDR2 FNYEAQ. The CDR3 runs to 13 residues.

The genes are TRBV11-1 and TRBJ2-1; the D gene could be TRBD1 or TRBD2 (7 bases each). This CDR3 comprises 15 residues. In germline, CDR1 is SGHAT, CDR2 FQDESV (reference sequence). V lost 5 bases and J lost 6, with 17 bases in between. The DNA for the CDR3 is TGTGCCAGCAGCCTGGGAGGGACAGCCTCCAATGAGCAGTTCTTC. Translation: CASSLGGTASNEQFF. Looking up the rest from reference TRBV11-1 and TRBJ2-1 gives the full variable domain: EAEVAQSPRYKITEKSQAVAFWCDPISGHATLYWYRQILGQGPELLVQFQDESVVDDSQLPKDRFSAERLKGVDSTLKIQPAELGDSAMYLCASSLGGTASNEQFFGPGTRLTVL.

There are a few counts of this clone. The gene calls are TRBV6-5 and TRBJ2-5; possibly TRBD1 for D (6 bases). Trimming removed 2 bases from V and 2 bases from J, with 9 bases in between. The CDR3 is 14 amino acids. Germline values: CDR1 MNHEY, CDR2 SVGAGI. As DNA, the CDR3 is TGTGCCAGCAGTTACGATACAGGGCAAGAGACCCAGTACTTC. Its protein is CASSYDTGQETQYF.

The V call is TRBV25-1, the J call TRBJ2-1; 9 bases match TRBD1. V lost 3 bases and J lost 6; bases outside the gene matches: 12. This CDR3 spans 17 amino acids. CDR1 and CDR2 from the germline V gene are MGHDK and SYGVNS. The CDR3 is CASSDQQGAALGNEQFF. CDR3 nucleotide sequence: TGTGCCAGCAGTGACCAACAGGGGGCGGCACTTGGCAATGAGCAGTTCTTC.

This clone was detected many times. The chain links TRBV7-2 to TRBJ2-1, with 9 bases identical to TRBD2. The CDR3 extends over 14 amino acids. Germline V lookup: CDR1 SGHTA, CDR2 FQGNSA. V lost 1 base to trimming and J lost 10 bases; unmatched junction nucleotides: 5. The CDR3 nucleotides are TGTGCCAGCAGCTTAGTTAGCGGGGGCGGGGAGCAGTTCTTC. Translation: CASSLVSGGGEQFF.

The CDR3 coding sequence is TGTGCCAGCAGCTTAGAAGCGTACAATGAGCAGTTCTTC. This gives the protein CASSLEAYNEQFF. The chain combines TRBV7-8 with TRBJ2-1, with D hard to call. Germline V gene lookup returns CDR1 SGHVS and CDR2 FQNEAQ. The V end lost 1 base, the J end lost 4 bases, and 5 bases lay between the germline ends. CDR3 length equals 13 residues.

The DNA of the CDR3 is TGTGCCAGCAGCTTAGTCTGGATCGGGGACTATGGCTACACCTTC. Residues: CASSLVWIGDYGYTF. The chain joins TRBV7-2 to TRBJ1-2; D remains unclear. CDR1 is SGHTA and CDR2 is FQGNSA in the germline V gene. Trimming took off 1 base at V and 3 bases at J, with 12 bases between the two ends. The CDR3 is 15 residues long.

The V call is TRBV6-6, the J call TRBJ2-5; the D is unclear. Germline assignment: CDR1 MNHNY and CDR2 SVGAGI (reference sequence). There are 14 residues in the CDR3. V lost 6 bases to trimming and J lost 5 bases, with 16 bases between them. The CDR3 spells CASSVPPLWETQYF. CDR3 in DNA: TGTGCCAGCAGCGTCCCCCCCCTCTGGGAGACCCAGTACTTC.

This clone showed up just a few times. The rearrangement joins TRBV14 to TRBJ2-1, with 16 bases aligning to TRBD2. V lost 0 bases to trimming and J lost 14 bases; unmatched junction nucleotides: 10. CDR1 and CDR2 (germline): SGHDN, FVKESK. The CDR3 covers 17 residues. The CDR3 spells CASSQDAPGLAGGLEFF. CDR3 sequence (DNA): TGTGCCAGCAGCCAAGACGCGCCGGGACTAGCGGGAGGGTTGGAGTTCTTC.

This sequence joins TRBV5-1 and TRBJ2-7; unclear D gene. Germline loops: CDR1 SGHRS, CDR2 YFSETQ. V was shortened by 5 bases and J by 5 bases, with 20 bases between the two germline ends. CDR3 size: 15 residues. The CDR3 sequence is CASRPEIGLFHEQYF. The DNA for the CDR3 is TGCGCCAGCAGACCAGAGATAGGGTTGTTCCACGAGCAGTACTTC.

This clone was found a few times. The chain links TRBV7-2 to TRBJ1-5; possible D gene TRBD1, 6 bases. The CDR3 runs 13 residues. Germline CDR1 SGHTA, CDR2 FQGNSA. V was cut by 3 bases and J by 9 bases, with 12 bases left in between. The CDR3 nucleotides read TGTGCCAGCAGCTTGCAGGGGAATTCGCCCCAGCATTTT. This encodes CASSLQGNSPQHF.